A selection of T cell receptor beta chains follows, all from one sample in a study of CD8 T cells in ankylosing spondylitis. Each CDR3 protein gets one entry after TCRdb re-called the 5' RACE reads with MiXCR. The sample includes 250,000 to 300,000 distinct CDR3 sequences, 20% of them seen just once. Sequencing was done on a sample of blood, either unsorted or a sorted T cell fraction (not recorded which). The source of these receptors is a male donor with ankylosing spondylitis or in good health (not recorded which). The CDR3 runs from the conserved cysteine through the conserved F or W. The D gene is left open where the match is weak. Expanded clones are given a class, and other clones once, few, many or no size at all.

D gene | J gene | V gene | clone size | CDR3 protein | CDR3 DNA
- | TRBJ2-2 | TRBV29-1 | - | CSVGEQILGELFF | TGCAGCGTTGGAGAACAAATCCTGGGGGAGCTGTTTTTT
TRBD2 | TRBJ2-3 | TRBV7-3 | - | CASSSKRGHTDTQYF | TGTGCCAGCAGCTCTAAGCGGGGGCACACAGATACGCAGTATTTT
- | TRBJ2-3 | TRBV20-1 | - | CSASGGFNQPQYF | TGCAGTGCTAGCGGCGGATTCAATCAGCCCCAGTATTTT
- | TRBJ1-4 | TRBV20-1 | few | CSASPASGNEKLFF | TGCAGTGCTAGTCCCGCTTCGGGTAATGAAAAACTGTTTTTT
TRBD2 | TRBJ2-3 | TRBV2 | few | CASRTGLAPPSTDTQYF | TGTGCCAGCAGGACGGGACTAGCACCCCCAAGCACAGATACGCAGTATTTT
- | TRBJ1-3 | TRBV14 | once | CVSSFDVGGNTIYF | TGTGTCAGCAGCTTCGACGTCGGGGGAAACACCATATATTTT
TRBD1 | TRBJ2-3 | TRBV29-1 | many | CSAKTGPFTDTQYF | TGCAGCGCCAAGACAGGGCCCTTCACAGATACGCAGTATTTT
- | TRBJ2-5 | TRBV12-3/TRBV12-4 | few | CASSLNGEGQETQYF | TGTGCCAGCAGTTTGAATGGAGAAGGGCAAGAGACCCAGTACTTC
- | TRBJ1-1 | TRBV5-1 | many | CASSLQKQDPEAFF | TGCGCCAGCAGCTTACAAAAACAGGATCCTGAAGCTTTCTTT
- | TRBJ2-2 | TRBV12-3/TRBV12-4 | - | CLCRGRSGELFF | TGCCTATGTCGGGGCCGGTCCGGGGAGCTGTTTTTT
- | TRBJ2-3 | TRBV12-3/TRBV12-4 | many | CASSLNFGTDTQYF | TGTGCCAGCAGTTTAAATTTCGGCACAGATACGCAGTATTTT
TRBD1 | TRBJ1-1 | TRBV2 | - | CASSEVDPGGAATRAFF | TGTGCCAGCAGTGAAGTGGATCCAGGGGGCGCCGCAACGAGGGCTTTCTTT
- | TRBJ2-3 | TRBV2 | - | CASSVEGGPWDTQYF | TGTGCCAGCAGTGTGGAGGGGGGGCCTTGGGATACGCAGTATTTT
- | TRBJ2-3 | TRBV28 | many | CASSLSGPTDTQYF | TGTGCCAGCAGTCTGTCGGGGCCCACAGATACGCAGTATTTT
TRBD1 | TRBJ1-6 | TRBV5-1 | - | CASKTGGNSPLHF | TGCGCCAGCAAGACAGGGGGGAATTCACCCCTCCACTTT
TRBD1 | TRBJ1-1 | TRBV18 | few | CASSTSQGARTEAFF | TGTGCCAGCTCCACGTCGCAGGGGGCAAGGACTGAAGCTTTCTTT
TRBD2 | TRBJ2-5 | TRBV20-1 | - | CSATHSGRAEETQYF | TGCAGTGCTACCCATAGCGGGAGGGCCGAAGAGACCCAGTACTTC